Listed below are T cell receptor beta chains from one sample, sequenced in a study of Tregs in tolerant kidney transplant recipients. What these receptors recognize is not known. TCRdb keeps only in-frame clones here, not all; method: immunoSEQ multiplex PCR. The sample lists approximately 45,000 clones, roughly 96% seen once, with 0.37% in the top ten. The sample consisted of Tregs from blood cultured with allogeneic cells. These receptors were taken from a human donor in good health. Each CDR3 is given with its conserved first and last residue. Fields, in order: V gene, D gene, clone size, J gene, CDR3 protein, CDR3 DNA. A D gene is named only where the DNA matches it firmly. Rows give clone size only sometimes, using once, few, many, or a class for an expanded clone.

TRBV27,.,.,TRBJ1-5,CASSRTWEGNQPQHF,TGTGCCAGCAGTAGGACTTGGGAGGGCAATCAGCCCCAGCATTTT
TRBV5-1,.,.,TRBJ2-7,CASSLVQGGPYEQYF,TGCGCCAGCAGCTTGGTCCAGGGTGGTCCCTACGAGCAGTACTTC
TRBV7-8,TRBD1,.,TRBJ1-4,CASSSGQVPAKEKKLFF,TGTGCCAGCAGCTCTGGACAGGTACCCGCGAAGGAGAAAAAACTGTTTTTT
TRBV29-1,.,.,TRBJ1-1,CSVDRGRGKDTEAFF,TGCAGCGTTGATCGAGGACGGGGTAAGGACACTGAAGCTTTCTTT
TRBV5-1,TRBD1,.,TRBJ2-1,CASSPGTGGYNEQFF,TGCGCCAGCAGCCCTGGGACAGGGGGGTACAATGAGCAGTTCTTC
TRBV5-5,.,.,TRBJ1-2,CASSFGGQDYGYTF,TGTGCCAGCAGCTTTGGGGGGCAGGACTATGGCTACACCTTC
TRBV19,.,.,TRBJ1-2,CASSPHRGVYGYTF,TGTGCCAGTAGTCCCCACAGAGGGGTCTATGGCTACACCTTC
TRBV5-1,TRBD1,.,TRBJ2-5,CASSPQDRAQETQYF,TGCGCCAGCAGCCCCCAGGACAGGGCCCAAGAGACCCAGTACTTC
TRBV18,.,.,TRBJ2-7,CASSPLPPRAGSSYEQYF,TGTGCCAGCTCACCACTACCTCCCCGTGCAGGGAGTTCCTACGAGCAGTACTTC
TRBV9,TRBD1,.,TRBJ1-1,CASSAMTGANTEAFF,TGTGCCAGCAGCGCCATGACAGGGGCGAACACTGAAGCTTTCTTT
TRBV29-1,.,.,TRBJ2-5,CSVETAQETQYF,TGCAGCGTTGAAACAGCGCAAGAGACCCAGTACTTC
TRBV7-2,.,.,TRBJ1-5,CASSLALGENQPQHF,TGTGCCAGCAGCTTAGCCCTTGGGGAGAATCAGCCCCAGCATTTT
TRBV5-1,TRBD1,.,TRBJ2-5,CASSRTGPLQETQYF,TGCGCCAGCAGTCGGACAGGCCCCCTACAAGAGACCCAGTACTTC
TRBV10-3,.,once,TRBJ2-3,CAISEPGGTDTQYF,TGTGCCATCAGTGAGCCAGGGGGCACAGATACGCAGTATTTT
TRBV10-3,TRBD1,once,TRBJ1-5,CAISPDRAYQPQHF,TGTGCCATCAGTCCGGACAGGGCCTATCAGCCCCAGCATTTT
TRBV18,.,.,TRBJ2-2,CASVRVSGELFF,TGTGCCAGCGTCCGGGTTTCCGGGGAGCTGTTTTTT
TRBV15,.,.,TRBJ1-5,CATSRDAVRPQHF,TGTGCCACCAGCAGAGATGCCGTCCGGCCCCAGCATTTT
TRBV21-1,.,.,TRBJ1-2,CASSKEVGAKGGYTF,TGTGCCAGCAGCAAAGAGGTGGGGGCTAAGGGAGGCTACACCTTC
TRBV15,.,.,TRBJ2-7,CATRLQGSYEQYF,TGTGCCACCAGGTTACAGGGCTCCTACGAGCAGTACTTC
TRBV13,.,.,TRBJ2-2,CASRRGSTGTGELFF,TGTGCCAGCAGGCGCGGATCGACCGGGACCGGGGAGCTGTTTTTT
TRBV11-2,TRBD2,.,TRBJ2-1,CASSPGTSGFDEQFF,TGTGCCAGCAGCCCCGGGACTAGCGGGTTCGATGAGCAGTTCTTC
TRBV6-5,.,.,TRBJ2-1,CASSSTGEQFF,TGTGCCAGCAGTTCCACGGGCGAGCAGTTCTTC
TRBV6-5,.,.,TRBJ1-2,CASTRGGANYGYTF,TGTGCCAGCACCCGGGGAGGCGCTAACTATGGCTACACCTTC
TRBV5-3,.,.,TRBJ1-1,CARSLLGNTEAFF,TGTGCCAGAAGCCTGTTAGGGAACACTGAAGCTTTCTTT
TRBV11-2,TRBD1,.,TRBJ2-5,CASSFGVGQGPQETQYF,TGTGCCAGCAGCTTCGGTGTGGGACAGGGCCCTCAAGAGACCCAGTACTTC
TRBV5-1,.,.,TRBJ2-7,CASSLVGQPVGYEQYF,TGCGCCAGCAGCTTGGTAGGGCAGCCTGTGGGATACGAGCAGTACTTC
TRBV2,.,.,TRBJ1-5,CASSVSRTAWQPQHF,TGTGCCAGCAGTGTATCGAGAACAGCCTGGCAGCCCCAGCATTTT
TRBV7-3,.,.,TRBJ2-6,CASREINSGANVLTF,TGTGCCAGCAGAGAGATTAACTCTGGGGCCAACGTCCTGACTTTC
TRBV30,.,once,TRBJ1-4,CAGRVFNEKLFF,TGTGCCGGCAGGGTGTTTAATGAAAAACTGTTTTTT
TRBV6-4,TRBD1,.,TRBJ1-2,CASRHDDRGHRYGYTF,TGTGCCAGCAGACACGATGACAGGGGGCATCGCTATGGCTACACCTTC
TRBV5-1,TRBD1,.,TRBJ1-1,CASSLVGQGVTAFF,TGCGCCAGCAGCTTGGTTGGACAGGGGGTTACAGCTTTCTTT
TRBV5-6,.,.,TRBJ2-7,CASSVTGFSYEQYF,TGTGCCAGCAGCGTGACAGGTTTCTCCTACGAGCAGTACTTC
TRBV19,.,.,TRBJ1-1,CASSIAQGTEAFF,TGTGCCAGTAGTATAGCGCAAGGCACTGAAGCTTTCTTT
TRBV6-5,TRBD1,.,TRBJ2-3,CASGRDRSTDTQYF,TGTGCCAGCGGGCGGGACAGGAGCACAGATACGCAGTATTTT
TRBV29-1,.,.,TRBJ1-2,CSVGSGSPFWYGYTF,TGCAGCGTTGGATCCGGGTCTCCCTTTTGGTATGGCTACACCTTC
TRBV29-1,.,.,TRBJ1-2,CSAQTANYGYTF,TGCAGCGCCCAGACAGCTAACTATGGCTACACCTTC
TRBV9,TRBD2,once,TRBJ2-7,CASSVGGNSGKWGYEQYF,TGTGCCAGCAGCGTAGGCGGAAATAGCGGGAAATGGGGCTACGAGCAGTACTTC
TRBV2,.,.,TRBJ2-7,CASFSTTDGIF,TGTGCCAGTTTCTCCACGACAGACGGAATCTTC
TRBV5-4,.,.,TRBJ2-1,CASSLGGASSYNEQFF,TGTGCCAGCAGCTTGGGTGGGGCGAGCTCCTACAATGAGCAGTTCTTC
TRBV2,TRBD2,.,TRBJ2-1,CASKRGATYNEQFF,TGTGCCAGCAAGCGGGGGGCCACCTACAATGAGCAGTTCTTC
TRBV19,.,.,TRBJ2-3,CASSIWATDTQYF,TGTGCCAGTAGTATTTGGGCTACAGATACGCAGTATTTT
TRBV5-1,TRBD2,.,TRBJ2-5,CASSTGLAEETQYF,TGCGCCAGCAGCACCGGACTAGCTGAAGAGACCCAGTACTTC
TRBV7-9,.,.,TRBJ1-1,CASSTIVTEAFF,TGTGCCAGCAGCACCATTGTTACTGAAGCTTTCTTT
TRBV6-1,.,once,TRBJ1-5,CASSGVQPQHF,TGTGCCAGCAGTGGGGTTCAGCCCCAGCATTTT
TRBV6-4,TRBD2,.,TRBJ2-1,CASSSTGLAAYNEQFF,TGTGCCAGCAGTTCGACCGGACTAGCGGCCTACAATGAGCAGTTCTTC
TRBV18,.,.,TRBJ2-5,CASSPRGQGETQYF,TGTGCCAGCTCACCAAGAGGGCAGGGGGAGACCCAGTACTTC
TRBV5-5,TRBD1,.,TRBJ1-2,CASTGGLFTGYTF,TGTGCCAGTACAGGGGGCCTATTCACTGGCTACACCTTC
TRBV7-9,.,.,TRBJ1-2,CASSLAWDGPYGYTF,TGTGCCAGCAGCTTAGCGTGGGACGGCCCTTATGGCTACACCTTC
TRBV7-3,TRBD2,.,TRBJ2-3,CASSLAGGGQSTQYF,TGTGCCAGCAGCTTAGCGGGGGGTGGTCAATCCACGCAGTATTTT
TRBV5-4,TRBD1,.,TRBJ2-2,CASSFPTGRTGELFF,TGTGCCAGCAGCTTCCCGACAGGGCGGACCGGGGAGCTGTTTTTT
TRBV6-1,TRBD1,.,TRBJ2-7,CASSEAGTDSYEQYF,TGTGCCAGCAGTGAAGCCGGGACAGACTCCTACGAGCAGTACTTC